The 31 T cell receptor beta chains below all came from one sample that was sequenced in a study of T cell responses to AZD1222 COVID-19 vaccine. Here immunoSEQ multiplex PCR was the method, and the copy in TCRdb shows in-frame clones only, minus some. In the table there are about 96,000 clones, 80% to 90% of which are singletons. Sequencing used peripheral blood, obtained on day 0 of AZD1222 vaccination. The origin of the receptors is an adult in good health.

The chain carries TRBV6-5 and TRBJ2-1, with TRBD2 matching over 10 bases. This CDR3 region has 13 residues. V shed 7 bases and J 9 bases; nucleotides not matched to a gene: 6. The V gene's germline CDR1 is MNHEY and CDR2 SVGAGI. CDR3 sequence: CASKAGGRGEQFF. CDR3 nucleotides: TGTGCCAGCAAAGCGGGGGGGCGAGGTGAGCAGTTCTTC.

This chain uses TRBV9 with TRBJ2-5; D tentatively reads TRBD1 or TRBD2 (6 bases each). Deletions cut 0 bases from V and 3 bases from J, with 12 bases between. This CDR3 region has 15 residues. CDR1 and CDR2 (germline): SGDLS, YYNGEE. DNA for the CDR3: TGTGCCAGCAGCGTAGCGGGGGCCGGTAAAGAGACCCAGTACTTC. It specifies CASSVAGAGKETQYF.

The chain joins TRBV27 to TRBJ1-1; D remains unclear. V lost 0 bases and J 1 base, leaving 6 bases between the germline ends. Per germline, CDR1 MNHEY and CDR2 SMNVEV (reference sequence). The CDR3 totals 14 residues. The CDR3 DNA is TGTGCCAGCAGTTTATCCCCTTGGAACACTGAAGCTTTCTTT. Translating it yields CASSLSPWNTEAFF.

In this sample, this clone turned up a few times. This chain joins TRBV29-1 and TRBJ1-2; no clear D gene. Per the germline V gene, CDR1 is SQVTM and CDR2 is ANQGSEA. The germline V and J ends were trimmed by 3 bases and 10 bases, with 3 bases remaining between them. This CDR3 comprises 8 residues. CDR3 DNA sequence: TGCAGCGTTGACACCTACACCTTC. Its translation: CSVDTYTF.

This clone was counted between two and nine times. The chain has TRBV29-1 and TRBJ2-1, with 10 bases aligning to TRBD2. CDR3 length equals 17 residues. V shed 1 base and J 3 bases; nucleotides not matched to a gene: 9. Germline CDR1 is SQVTM and CDR2 is ANQGSEA. CDR3 sequence: CSVEGLAGAPSYNEQFF. CDR3 DNA: TGCAGCGTTGAAGGGCTAGCGGGGGCCCCGAGCTACAATGAGCAGTTCTTC.

The chain uses TRBV19 and TRBJ1-5; 9 positions agree with TRBD1. J gave up 5 bases and V 4 bases, and 6 bases lay outside the gene matches. CDR1 and CDR2 (germline): LNHDA, SQIVND (reference sequence). This CDR3 is built from 15 residues. The DNA of the CDR3 is TGTGCCAGTAGTAGGGTACAGGGGGCTGATCAGCCCCAGCATTTT. Protein sequence: CASSRVQGADQPQHF.

The chain couples TRBV5-1 to TRBJ1-1; no definite D call. This CDR3 has 15 amino acids. Trimming took off 0 bases at V and 3 bases at J, with 12 bases between the two ends. The germline V gene has CDR1 SGHRS and CDR2 YFSETQ. CDR3 loop: CASSLAVREDTEAFF. The CDR3 region has the DNA TGCGCCAGCAGCTTGGCCGTTAGAGAGGACACTGAAGCTTTCTTT.

The chain employs TRBV9 and TRBJ2-1; 7 bases match TRBD1. The ends lost 4 bases at V and 8 bases at J; junction bases unmatched: 9. Germline CDR1 reads SGDLS; CDR2 reads YYNGEE. CDR3 size: 14 residues. Here the CDR3 reads CASSTRTGGDEQFF. The CDR3 coding sequence is TGTGCCAGCAGCACCCGGACAGGAGGTGATGAGCAGTTCTTC.

This chain links TRBV7-2 with TRBJ2-2, with D tentatively TRBD2 (6 bases). V was shortened by 1 base and J by 5 bases, with 8 bases between the two germline ends. Looked up from germline, CDR1 is SGHTA and CDR2 is FQGNSA. This CDR3 is built from 14 residues. The CDR3 DNA reads as TGTGCCAGCAGCTTAGGACTAGGAACCGGGGAGCTGTTTTTT. Encoded protein: CASSLGLGTGELFF.

This chain joins TRBV28 and TRBJ1-3; maybe TRBD1 (5 bases). The germline CDR1 and CDR2 sequences are MDHEN and SYDVKM. Between the trimmed V and J ends, which lost 10 bases and 4 bases, there was a span of 14 bases. This CDR3 is built from 13 residues. The chain's CDR3 is CATGTMGGNTIYF. In DNA form, the CDR3 reads TGTGCCACGGGGACTATGGGCGGAAACACCATATATTTT.

This CDR3 reads CASSPWGLNTEAFF. The CDR3, as DNA: TGTGCCAGCAGTCCCTGGGGATTAAACACTGAAGCTTTCTTT. V usage is TRBV28 and J usage is TRBJ1-1; D remains ambiguous. There are 14 residues in the CDR3. Trimming cost V 5 bases and J 2 bases, with 12 bases left between them. The germline gives CDR1 MDHEN, CDR2 SYDVKM.

The rearrangement links TRBV29-1 to TRBJ1-1; no clear D gene. The CDR3 consists of 12 residues. Germline V CDR1 and CDR2: SQVTM, ANQGSEA. Deletions cut 4 bases from V and 5 bases from J, with 11 bases between. CDR3 sequence reads: CSVGGGGTEAFF. The CDR3 bases are TGCAGCGTTGGCGGCGGAGGAACTGAAGCTTTCTTT.

This clone has only one observation. The V and J genes are TRBV2 and TRBJ1-6; D is unclear. The CDR3 consists of 13 residues. V lost 8 bases to trimming and J lost 0 bases, with 5 bases between them. Germline-derived CDR1 and CDR2 are SNHLY and FYNNEI. The CDR3, as DNA: TGTGCCAGCTGGAGCTCCTATAATTCACCCCTCCACTTT. It encodes CASWSSYNSPLHF.

This clone appeared a few times. The gene calls are TRBV7-9 and TRBJ1-3; no clear D gene. Germline lookup yields CDR1 SEHNR and CDR2 FQNEAQ (reference sequence). V lost 5 bases and J lost 3, with 8 bases in between. The CDR3 contains 13 residues. The CDR3 coding sequence is TGTGCCAGCAGCGCCCAAAATGGAAACACCATATATTTT. Residues: CASSAQNGNTIYF.

CDR3 nucleotide sequence: TGTGCCAGCAGCGCGCCCCCCCTAGGGGCTGGGGCCAACGTCCTGACTTTC. Amino acid sequence: CASSAPPLGAGANVLTF. J is TRBJ2-6 and V is TRBV9; D is possibly TRBD1 (5 bases). Trimming shortened V by 3 bases and J by 2 bases, and 15 bases separated the two germline ends. This CDR3 region has 17 residues. Germline V gene sequence: CDR1 SGDLS, CDR2 YYNGEE.

The CDR3 DNA reads as TGTGCCAGCTCACCCCAGGGGGGCCACACTGAAGCTTTCTTT. This sequence encodes CASSPQGGHTEAFF. The rearrangement uses TRBV18 and TRBJ1-1, with TRBD1 identical over 7 bases. The germline V gene has CDR1 KGHSH and CDR2 LQKENI. The CDR3 is made up of 14 amino acids. Trimming removed 3 bases from V and 3 bases from J; junction bases left unmatched: 4.

This chain joins TRBV24-1 and TRBJ1-6; no reliable D call. There are 14 residues in the CDR3. V was cut by 5 bases and J by 7 bases, with 11 bases left in between. Germline lookup yields CDR1 KGHDR and CDR2 SFDVKD. CDR3 DNA sequence: TGTGCCACCAGTGGGACCCTCTTAAATTCACCCCTCCACTTT. Translating it yields CATSGTLLNSPLHF.

This sequence joins TRBV9 and TRBJ1-6; 9 nucleotides line up with TRBD1. CDR1 is SGDLS and CDR2 is YYNGEE in the germline V gene. V was clipped by 4 bases and J by 7 bases; unmatched bases: 12. The CDR3 is 17 residues long. For the CDR3, the DNA is TGTGCCAGCAGCCCATCGTTACCAGGACAGGGGAATTCACCCCTCCACTTT. Protein product: CASSPSLPGQGNSPLHF.

This clone was counted a few times. The genes are TRBV11-2 and TRBJ2-1; TRBD2 matches 9 bases. Germline CDR1 is SGHAT and CDR2 is FQNNGV. This CDR3 is 18 amino acids long. With V trimmed by 4 bases and J by 0 bases, 10 bases remained unmatched. In DNA, the CDR3 is TGTGCCAGCAGCTCGGGCATAGCGGGGGACCTCTCCTACAATGAGCAGTTCTTC. Its translation: CASSSGIAGDLSYNEQFF.

The gene calls are TRBV7-3 and TRBJ1-1; perhaps TRBD1 as D (5 bases). The CDR3 is made up of 14 amino acids. With 5 bases removed from V and 5 bases from J, the gap between germline ends came to 15 bases. CDR1 and CDR2 from the germline V gene are SGHTA and FQGTGA. The CDR3, as DNA: TGTGCCAGCAGCCTTTCGGGGGGAGGGACTGAAGCTTTCTTT. This sequence encodes CASSLSGGGTEAFF.

This clone appeared a single time. The CDR3: CASSQDPPTGSDSPLHF. CDR3 bases: TGTGCCAGCAGCCAAGACCCACCGACAGGGTCGGATTCACCCCTCCACTTT. The rearrangement joins TRBV3-1 (or the pseudogene TRBV3-2) to TRBJ1-6; 7 bases match TRBD1. Trimming removed 0 bases from V and 8 bases from J; junction bases left unmatched: 10. CDR3 size: 17 residues. Germline V CDR1 and CDR2: LGHDT, YNNKEL (reference sequence).

The chain recombines TRBV4-2 with TRBJ1-6, with a possible D match to TRBD1 (5 bases). Germline V CDR1 and CDR2: LGHNA, YNFKEQ. The CDR3 covers 16 residues. Trimming removed 4 bases at V and 0 bases at J, with 10 bases between. DNA of the CDR3: TGTGCCAGCAGCCGGCAGGGTAGCTCCTATAATTCACCCCTCCACTTT. This sequence encodes CASSRQGSSYNSPLHF.

The chain couples TRBV12-5 to TRBJ1-5; D possibly corresponds to TRBD1 (6 bases). The V and J ends lost 8 bases and 6 bases respectively, with 14 bases between them. The CDR3 length is 13 residues. Germline values: CDR1 LGHNT, CDR2 FRNRAP. The CDR3: CASNREPAQPQHF. Here the CDR3 DNA reads TGTGCTAGTAACAGGGAGCCGGCTCAGCCCCAGCATTTT.

The chain links TRBV10-2 to TRBJ1-2; no definite D call. This CDR3 region has 12 residues. V was shortened by 7 bases and J by 6 bases, with 12 bases between the two germline ends. Germline CDR1 WSHSY, CDR2 SAAADI. The CDR3 DNA reads as TGCGCCAGCATGGTCGGGGTTGATGGCTACACCTTC. It specifies CASMVGVDGYTF.

This clone showed up just a few times. CDR3 in amino acids: CASSLPGLAGFLNSYEQYF. CDR3 DNA: TGTGCCAGCAGCTTACCGGGACTAGCGGGGTTCCTTAACTCCTACGAGCAGTACTTC. The V call is TRBV7-3, the J call TRBJ2-7, with 13 bases lining up with TRBD2. The V gene end was trimmed by 2 bases and the J gene end by 0 bases; junction bases not matched to a gene: 10. Germline V lookup: CDR1 SGHTA, CDR2 FQGTGA. The CDR3 is 19 amino acids.

This sequence joins TRBV6-4 and TRBJ1-6; 9 positions agree with TRBD1. The V segment lost 3 bases and the J segment 9 bases; nucleotides outside the gene matches: 3. This CDR3 is 14 amino acids long. CDR1 and CDR2 from the germline V gene are MRHNA and SNTAGT. The CDR3 loop is CASSDGTGSSPLHF. In nucleotides, the CDR3 is TGTGCCAGCAGTGATGGGACAGGGAGTTCACCCCTCCACTTT.

The chain recombines TRBV19 with TRBJ2-1; 11 bases fit TRBD2. J was trimmed by 0 bases and V by 6 bases; bases with no gene match: 13. Germline CDR1 is LNHDA and CDR2 is SQIVND (reference sequence). CDR3 length: 19 amino acids. The CDR3 sequence is CASRHTIIAGGPSYNEQFF. The CDR3 nucleotides read TGTGCCAGTAGGCATACTATCATAGCGGGGGGGCCCTCCTACAATGAGCAGTTCTTC.

The chain joins TRBV7-2 to TRBJ1-5, with TRBD1 matching 8 bases. The CDR3 covers 16 residues. Losses at the gene ends were 5 bases for V and 0 bases for J; bases not matched to a gene: 6. CDR1 is SGHTA and CDR2 is FQGNSA in the germline V gene. The CDR3 here is CASSPRTGPSNQPQHF. CDR3 nucleotides: TGTGCCAGCAGCCCGAGGACAGGGCCTAGCAATCAGCCCCAGCATTTT.

For the CDR3, the DNA is TGTGCCACCAGCAGAGGAGACAGGGATCAGCCCCAGCATTTT. This gives the protein CATSRGDRDQPQHF. The genes are TRBV15 and TRBJ1-5, with 7 bases that match TRBD1. The CDR3 length is 14 residues. Unmatched junction bases numbered 2, after V lost 1 base and J lost 5 bases. Germline V CDR1 and CDR2: LNHNV, YYDKDF (reference sequence).

The V gene is TRBV4-1, the J gene TRBJ1-6; unclear D gene. CDR3 length: 17 residues. Germline lookup yields CDR1 MGHRA and CDR2 YSYEKL. The germline V and J ends were trimmed by 4 bases and 0 bases, with 13 bases remaining between them. CDR3 bases: TGCGCCAGCAGCCCCGATCCCTCTAGCTCCTATAATTCACCCCTCCACTTT. Translating it yields CASSPDPSSSYNSPLHF.

The V gene is TRBV7-9, the J gene TRBJ1-6; D gene ambiguous. V was trimmed by 5 bases and J by 14 bases, leaving 16 bases between them. The length of the CDR3 is 13 residues. From germline, CDR1 is SEHNR and CDR2 FQNEAQ (reference sequence). CDR3 protein: CASSLPGAVTLHF. The CDR3, as DNA: TGTGCCAGCAGCCTGCCGGGAGCAGTCACCCTCCACTTT.